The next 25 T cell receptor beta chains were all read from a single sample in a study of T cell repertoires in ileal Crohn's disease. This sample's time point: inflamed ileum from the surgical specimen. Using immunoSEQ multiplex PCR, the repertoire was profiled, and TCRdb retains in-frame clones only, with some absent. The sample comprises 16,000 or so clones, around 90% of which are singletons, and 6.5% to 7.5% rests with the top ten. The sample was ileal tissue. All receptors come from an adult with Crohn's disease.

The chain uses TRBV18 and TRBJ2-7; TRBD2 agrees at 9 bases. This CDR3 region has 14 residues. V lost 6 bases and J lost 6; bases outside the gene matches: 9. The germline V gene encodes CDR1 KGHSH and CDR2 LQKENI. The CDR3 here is CASSGTSRPTEQYF. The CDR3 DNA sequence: TGTGCCAGCTCCGGGACTAGCCGCCCTACCGAGCAGTACTTC.

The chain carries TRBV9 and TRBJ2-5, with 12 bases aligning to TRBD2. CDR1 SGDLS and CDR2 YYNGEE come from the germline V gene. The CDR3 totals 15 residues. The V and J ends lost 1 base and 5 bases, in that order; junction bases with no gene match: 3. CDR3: CASSVLAGGLETQYF. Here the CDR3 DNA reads TGTGCCAGCAGCGTACTAGCGGGGGGGCTCGAGACCCAGTACTTC.

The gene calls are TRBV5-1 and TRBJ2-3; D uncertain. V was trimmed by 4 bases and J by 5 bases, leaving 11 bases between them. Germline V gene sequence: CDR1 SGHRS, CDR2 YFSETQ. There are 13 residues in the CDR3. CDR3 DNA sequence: TGCGCCAGCAGCAGGGCCCTAATAGATACGCAGTATTTT. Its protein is CASSRALIDTQYF.

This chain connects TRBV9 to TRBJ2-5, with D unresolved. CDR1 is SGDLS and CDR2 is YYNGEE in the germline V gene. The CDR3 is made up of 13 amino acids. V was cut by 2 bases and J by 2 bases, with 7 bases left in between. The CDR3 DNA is TGTGCCAGCAGCGTCGACCAGCAAGAGACCCAGTACTTC. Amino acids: CASSVDQQETQYF.

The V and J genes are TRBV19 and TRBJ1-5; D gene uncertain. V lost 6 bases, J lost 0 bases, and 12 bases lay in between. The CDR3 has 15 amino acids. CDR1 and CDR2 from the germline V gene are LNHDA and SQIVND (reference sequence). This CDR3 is CASSPTVYSNQPQHF. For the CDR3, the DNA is TGTGCCAGTAGCCCGACCGTCTATAGCAATCAGCCCCAGCATTTT. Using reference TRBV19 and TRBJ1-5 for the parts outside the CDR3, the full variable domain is DGGITQSPKYLFRKEGQNVTLSCEQNLNHDAMYWYRQDPGQGLRLIYYSQIVNDFQKGDIAEGYSVSREKKESFPLTVTSAQKNPTAFYLCASSPTVYSNQPQHFGDGTRLSIL.

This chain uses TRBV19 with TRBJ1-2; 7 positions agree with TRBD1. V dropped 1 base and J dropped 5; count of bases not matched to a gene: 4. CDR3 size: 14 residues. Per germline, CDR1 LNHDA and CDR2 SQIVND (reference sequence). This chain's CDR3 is CASSIVGTAYGYTF. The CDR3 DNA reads TGTGCCAGTAGTATAGTCGGGACAGCATATGGCTACACCTTC. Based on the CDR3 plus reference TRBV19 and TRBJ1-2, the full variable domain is DGGITQSPKYLFRKEGQNVTLSCEQNLNHDAMYWYRQDPGQGLRLIYYSQIVNDFQKGDIAEGYSVSREKKESFPLTVTSAQKNPTAFYLCASSIVGTAYGYTFGSGTRLTVV.

CDR3 region: CASSPEGNYGYTF. CDR3 nucleotides: TGTGCCAGCAGCCCAGAGGGAAACTATGGCTACACCTTC. The chain recombines TRBV6-1 with TRBJ1-2; the D is unclear. Trimming pared 6 bases from V and 2 bases from J, leaving 10 bases between. The CDR3 runs to 13 residues. In germline, CDR1 is MNHNS, CDR2 SASEGT.

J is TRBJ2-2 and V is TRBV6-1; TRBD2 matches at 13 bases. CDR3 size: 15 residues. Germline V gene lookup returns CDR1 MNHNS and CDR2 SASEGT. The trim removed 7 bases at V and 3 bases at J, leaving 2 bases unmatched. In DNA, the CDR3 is TGTGCCAGCACTGGACTAGCGGGGGACACCGGGGAGCTGTTTTTT. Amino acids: CASTGLAGDTGELFF.

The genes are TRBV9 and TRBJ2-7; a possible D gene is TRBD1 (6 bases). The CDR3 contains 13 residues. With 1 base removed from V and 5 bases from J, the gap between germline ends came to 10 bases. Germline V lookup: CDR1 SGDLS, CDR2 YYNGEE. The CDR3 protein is CASSVRSGDEQYF. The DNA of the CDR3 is TGTGCCAGCAGCGTACGATCAGGGGACGAGCAGTACTTC.

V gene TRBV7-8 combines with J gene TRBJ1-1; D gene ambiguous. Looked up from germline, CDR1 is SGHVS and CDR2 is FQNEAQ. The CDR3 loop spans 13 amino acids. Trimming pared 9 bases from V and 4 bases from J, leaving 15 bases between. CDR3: CARPFGFGTEAFF. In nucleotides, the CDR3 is TGTGCCAGACCCTTTGGGTTTGGCACTGAAGCTTTCTTT.

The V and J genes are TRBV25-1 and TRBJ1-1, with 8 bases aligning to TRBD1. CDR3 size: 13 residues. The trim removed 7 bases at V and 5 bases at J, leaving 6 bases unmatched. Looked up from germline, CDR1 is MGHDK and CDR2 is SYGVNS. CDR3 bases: TGTGCCAGCACCCCCCGGACAGGGACTGAAGCTTTCTTT. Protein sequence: CASTPRTGTEAFF.

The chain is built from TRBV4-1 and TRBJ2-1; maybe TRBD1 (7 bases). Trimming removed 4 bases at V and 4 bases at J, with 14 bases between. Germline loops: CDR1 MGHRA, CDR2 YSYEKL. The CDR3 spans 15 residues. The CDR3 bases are TGCGCCAGCAGCCTTCAGGGGGGACTGTACAATGAGCAGTTCTTC. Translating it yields CASSLQGGLYNEQFF.

This CDR3 is CASSLRVNTEAFF. CDR3 sequence (DNA): TGTGCCAGCAGCCTTAGAGTGAACACTGAAGCTTTCTTT. The chain has TRBV14 and TRBJ1-1, with D uncertain. Trimming took 4 bases from V and 0 from J, leaving 6 bases between them. The CDR3 totals 13 residues. Germline CDR1 reads SGHDN; CDR2 reads FVKESK. Complete variable domain (other parts from reference TRBV14 and TRBJ1-1): EAGVTQFPSHSVIEKGQTVTLRCDPISGHDNLYWYRRVMGKEIKFLLHFVKESKQDESGMPNNRFLAERTGGTYSTLKVQPAELEDSGVYFCASSLRVNTEAFFGQGTRLTVV.

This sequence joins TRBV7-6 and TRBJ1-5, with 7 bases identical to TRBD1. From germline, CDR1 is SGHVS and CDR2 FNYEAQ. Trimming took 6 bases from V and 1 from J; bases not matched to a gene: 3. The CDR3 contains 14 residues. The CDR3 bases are TGTGCCAGCAGTTCAGGGGGGAGCAATCAGCCCCAGCATTTT. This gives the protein CASSSGGSNQPQHF. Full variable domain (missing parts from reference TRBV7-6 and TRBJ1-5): GAGVSQSPRYKVTKRGQDVALRCDPISGHVSLYWYRQALGQGPEFLTYFNYEAQQDKSGLPNDRFSAERPEGSISTLTIQRTEQRDSAMYRCASSSGGSNQPQHFGDGTRLSIL.

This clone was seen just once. CDR3 sequence: CASSLHRGLGNQPQHF. DNA of the CDR3: TGTGCCAGCAGCTTACACAGGGGACTGGGCAATCAGCCCCAGCATTTT. This chain uses TRBV28 with TRBJ1-5, with 7 bases lining up with TRBD1. The CDR3 has 16 amino acids. Trimming at V came to 6 bases and at J to 2 bases, leaving 10 bases not matched to a gene. Germline CDR1 is MDHEN and CDR2 is SYDVKM. The whole variable domain, filled in from reference TRBV28 and TRBJ1-5, reads DVKVTQSSRYLVKRTGEKVFLECVQDMDHENMFWYRQDPGLGLRLIYFSYDVKMKEKGDIPEGYSVSREKKERFSLILESASTNQTSMYLCASSLHRGLGNQPQHFGDGTRLSIL.

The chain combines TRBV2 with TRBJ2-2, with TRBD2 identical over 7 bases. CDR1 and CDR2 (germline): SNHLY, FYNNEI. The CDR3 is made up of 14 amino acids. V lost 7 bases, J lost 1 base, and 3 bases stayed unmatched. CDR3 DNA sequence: TGTGCCAGCATGGCGGGGGAGAACACCGGGGAGCTGTTTTTT. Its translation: CASMAGENTGELFF. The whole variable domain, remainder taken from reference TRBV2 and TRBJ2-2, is EPEVTQTPSHQVTQMGQEVILRCVPISNHLYFYWYRQILGQKVEFLVSFYNNEISEKSEIFDDQFSVERPDGSNFTLKIRSTKLEDSAMYFCASMAGENTGELFFGEGSRLTVL.

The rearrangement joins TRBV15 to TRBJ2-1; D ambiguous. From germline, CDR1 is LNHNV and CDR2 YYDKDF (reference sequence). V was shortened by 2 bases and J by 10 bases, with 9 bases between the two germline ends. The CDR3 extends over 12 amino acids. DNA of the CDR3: TGTGCCACCAGCAGAACCGGGCTAGAGCAGTTCTTC. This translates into CATSRTGLEQFF.

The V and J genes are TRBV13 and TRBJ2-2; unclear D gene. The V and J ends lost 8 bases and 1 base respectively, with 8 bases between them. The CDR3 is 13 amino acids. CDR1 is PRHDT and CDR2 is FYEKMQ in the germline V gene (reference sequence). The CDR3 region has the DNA TGTGCCAGCGATAAGCAGAACACCGGGGAGCTGTTTTTT. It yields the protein CASDKQNTGELFF.

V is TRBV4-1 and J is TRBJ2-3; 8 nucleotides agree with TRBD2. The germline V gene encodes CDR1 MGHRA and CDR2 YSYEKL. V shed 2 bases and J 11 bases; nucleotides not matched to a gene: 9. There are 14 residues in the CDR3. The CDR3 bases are TGCGCCAGCAGCCAACAAGCGGGGGCCTGGGGGCAGTATTTT. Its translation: CASSQQAGAWGQYF.

In DNA form, the CDR3 reads TGTGCCAGCAGCGCCCGGGACGGACAATCCACAGATACGCAGTATTTT. This gives the protein CASSARDGQSTDTQYF. The chain has TRBV9 and TRBJ2-3; possibly TRBD1 or TRBD2 for D (5 bases each). The V end lost 3 bases, the J end lost 2 bases, and 16 bases lay between the germline ends. CDR1 and CDR2 (germline): SGDLS, YYNGEE. The CDR3 covers 16 residues.

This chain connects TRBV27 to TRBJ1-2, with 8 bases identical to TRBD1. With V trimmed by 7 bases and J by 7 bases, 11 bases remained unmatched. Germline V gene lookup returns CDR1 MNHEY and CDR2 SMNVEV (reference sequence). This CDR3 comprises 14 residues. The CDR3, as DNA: TGTGCCAGCAAGGAGAACAGGGGGTTAGGTGGCTACACCTTC. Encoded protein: CASKENRGLGGYTF.

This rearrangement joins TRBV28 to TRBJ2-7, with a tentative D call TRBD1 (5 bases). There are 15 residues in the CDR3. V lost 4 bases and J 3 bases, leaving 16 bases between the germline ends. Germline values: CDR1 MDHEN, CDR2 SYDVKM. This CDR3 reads CASSSPAGYFYEQYF. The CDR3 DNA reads TGTGCCAGCAGTTCCCCCGCAGGGTATTTCTACGAGCAGTACTTC. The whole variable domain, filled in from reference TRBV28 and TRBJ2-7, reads DVKVTQSSRYLVKRTGEKVFLECVQDMDHENMFWYRQDPGLGLRLIYFSYDVKMKEKGDIPEGYSVSREKKERFSLILESASTNQTSMYLCASSSPAGYFYEQYFGPGTRLTVT.

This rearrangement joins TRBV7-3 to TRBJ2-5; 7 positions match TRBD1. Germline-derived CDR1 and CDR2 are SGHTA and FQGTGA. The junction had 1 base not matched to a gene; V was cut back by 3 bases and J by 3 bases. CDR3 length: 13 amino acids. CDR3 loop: CASSFDREETQYF. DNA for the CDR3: TGTGCCAGCAGCTTCGACAGGGAAGAGACCCAGTACTTC.

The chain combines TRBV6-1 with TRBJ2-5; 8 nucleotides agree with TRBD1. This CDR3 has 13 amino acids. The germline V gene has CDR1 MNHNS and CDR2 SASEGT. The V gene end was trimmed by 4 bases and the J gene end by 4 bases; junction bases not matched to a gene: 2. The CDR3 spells CASSGTGLETQYF. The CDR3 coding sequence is TGTGCCAGCAGTGGGACAGGGTTAGAGACCCAGTACTTC.

CDR3 protein: CASSTQGQAYNQPQHF. DNA of the CDR3: TGTGCCAGCAGCACTCAGGGACAGGCTTACAATCAGCCCCAGCATTTT. This chain joins TRBV7-2 and TRBJ1-5; TRBD1 matches at 8 bases. Germline CDR1 SGHTA, CDR2 FQGNSA. This CDR3 is built from 16 residues. J was trimmed by 3 bases and V by 5 bases; bases with no gene match: 9.